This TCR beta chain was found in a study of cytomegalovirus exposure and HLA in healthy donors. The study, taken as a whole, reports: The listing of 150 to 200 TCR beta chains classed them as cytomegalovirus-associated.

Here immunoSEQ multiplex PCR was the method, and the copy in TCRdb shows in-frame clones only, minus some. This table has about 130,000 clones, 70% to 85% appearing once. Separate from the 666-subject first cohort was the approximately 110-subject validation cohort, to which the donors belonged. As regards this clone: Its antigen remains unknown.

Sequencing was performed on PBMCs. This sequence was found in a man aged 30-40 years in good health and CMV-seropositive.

CDR3 nucleotide sequence: TGTGCCAGTGCTTGGGACAGCCTCATCGTCCCCCGGGGCTACACCTTC. Translation gives CASAWDSLIVPRGYTF. The chain couples TRBV19 to TRBJ1-2, with 7 nucleotides matching TRBD1. Germline V gene lookup returns CDR1 LNHDA and CDR2 SQIVND (reference sequence). The CDR3 contains 16 residues. V shed 8 bases and J 8 bases; nucleotides not matched to a gene: 20.